One sample yielded the 5 T cell receptor beta chains listed below, sequenced in a study of blood T cell repertoires in COVID-19. Sequencing was performed with immunoSEQ multiplex PCR; in TCRdb, only in-frame clones are kept and a portion is missing. The table includes 210,000 or so clones, roughly four fifths detected once. Sequenced: PBMCs or T cells enriched from blood (not recorded which). The source is a man in his fifties or sixties who had recovered from COVID-19.

The chain employs TRBV3-1 (or the pseudogene TRBV3-2) and TRBJ2-2, with TRBD2 matching 12 bases. CDR1 and CDR2 from the germline V gene are LGHDT and YNNKEL (reference sequence). The CDR3 extends over 17 amino acids. J was trimmed by 6 bases and V by 4 bases; bases with no gene match: 9. CDR3 residues: CASSPGTSGQRSGELFF. CDR3 nucleotide sequence: TGTGCCAGCAGCCCCGGGACTAGCGGGCAAAGATCCGGGGAGCTGTTTTTT.

The gene calls are TRBV29-1 and TRBJ1-1, with TRBD1 identical over 7 bases. CDR1 and CDR2 from the germline V gene are SQVTM and ANQGSEA. V shed 7 bases and J 7 bases; nucleotides not matched to a gene: 6. The CDR3 has 11 amino acids. The DNA for the CDR3 is TGCAGCGGCCGACAGGGTTTTGAAGCTTTCTTT. Residues: CSGRQGFEAFF.

The chain is built from TRBV7-3 and TRBJ2-1; TRBD1 aligns across 9 bases. This CDR3 is 17 amino acids long. CDR1 is SGHTA, CDR2 FQGTGA, per germline. V shed 5 bases and J 0 bases; nucleotides not matched to a gene: 8. CDR3 bases: TGTGCCAGCAGCCTGCTGGGACAGGGTAGCTCCTACAATGAGCAGTTCTTC. Encoded protein: CASSLLGQGSSYNEQFF. The variable domain in full, with the rest retrieved from reference TRBV7-3 and TRBJ2-1, is GAGVSQTPSNKVTEKGKYVELRCDPISGHTALYWYRQSLGQGPEFLIYFQGTGAADDSGLPNDRFFAVRPEGSVSTLKIQRTERGDSAVYLCASSLLGQGSSYNEQFFGPGTRLTVL.

J is TRBJ1-4 and V is TRBV7-2; a possible D gene is TRBD1 (5 bases). V was shortened by 4 bases and J by 4 bases, with 7 bases between the two germline ends. The V gene's germline CDR1 is SGHTA and CDR2 FQGNSA. There are 13 residues in the CDR3. In DNA, the CDR3 is TGTGCCAGCAGCTCCGACAGTAATGAAAAACTGTTTTTT. This codes for CASSSDSNEKLFF.

The chain recombines TRBV6-5 with TRBJ1-2; 12 positions agree with TRBD1. Looked up from germline, CDR1 is MNHEY and CDR2 is SVGAGI. The CDR3 length is 15 residues. Trimming cost V 2 bases and J 7 bases; bases outside gene matches: 5. The CDR3 DNA reads as TGTGCCAGCAGTTACCGGGGACAGGGGGCGCTTGGCTACACCTTC. Protein: CASSYRGQGALGYTF.